This T cell receptor beta chain originates from a study of T-cell memory formation after mild COVID-19. MiXCR, applied by TCRdb to the 5' RACE reads, yields one record per CDR3 protein. This table has about 360,000 distinct CDR3 sequences, approximately 15% appearing once. This clonotype was seen more than once but under ten times. The sequenced material came from PBMCs or a T cell subset sorted from them (not recorded which). This sequence originates from a young man who had mild COVID-19 (a few samples of this study predate the infection). Cell type and time point are not known.

CDR3 loop: CASSTLAGELFF. DNA of the CDR3: TGTGCCAGCAGCACACTTGCTGGGGAGCTGTTTTTT. The chain employs TRBV9 and TRBJ2-2; D is unclear. The CDR3 has 12 amino acids. CDR1 and CDR2 from the germline V gene are SGDLS and YYNGEE. Trimming removed 4 bases from V and 8 bases from J, with 9 bases in between.